This T cell receptor (beta chain) emerged from a study of CD8+ T cells in alopecia areata (dated 2018 in TCRdb). General notes on the study: Treated patients were enrolled in an open-label pilot trial of oral tofacitinib at 5 to 10 mg twice daily for moderate-to-severe alopecia areata. Scalp clonality was compared across normal scalp (n=4), patchy alopecia areata scalp (n=8), and alopecia totalis/universalis scalp (n=8). In both human patients and the C3H/HeJ mouse model, the study applied high-throughput TCRbeta sequencing to look at T cell clonal expansion in alopecia areata. The SALT score, which quantifies the percentage of affected scalp surface area, was used to measure disease severity in treated patients. On the human side, TCRbeta sequencing was run on scalp tissue and on sorted CD4+ and CD8+ peripheral blood T cells from healthy controls and from alopecia areata patients with either patchy or totalis/universalis disease. Tofacitinib was given for 6 to 18 months, followed by 6 months of follow-up off drug to assess delayed response and recurrence. Biopsies were taken from tofacitinib-treated patients at baseline and again at 4 and 24 weeks into treatment, and several of those patients also had a later scalp biopsy. immunoSEQ multiplex PCR using 35 Vbeta forward primers and 13 Jbeta reverse primers was used to amplify TCRbeta CDR3 regions. The RNA source kit depended on sample type: the PAXgene miRNA kit for fixed scalp, the miRNeasy kit for PBMCs, and the RNeasy kit for mouse skin.

The library was generated by the immunoSEQ multiplex PCR assay. To provide template for TCR sequencing, every sample had RNA extracted and reverse transcribed into cDNA. SuperScript III was used to make first-strand cDNA, primed with a 2:1 mix of oligo-dT and random hexamers. A synthetic immune receptor repertoire was used to assess amplification bias, and residual bias was removed computationally. In the original analysis: Raw reads were preprocessed to remove errors, and CDR3 was defined according to IMGT conventions as the region from the conserved cysteine to phenylalanine. To get clonality, Shannon entropy was normalized by log2 of the number of productive unique TCRs and the result was subtracted from 1. CD4 or CD8 identity of scalp clones was inferred by cross-referencing scalp TCRbeta sequences with sorted blood CD4 and CD8 repertoires. Entries here come from immuneACCESS through TCRdb and include only in-frame sequences with V and J called. Some clones fail to appear in such tables; in the studies checked, an unresolved V gene covers under half of the shortfall, and the cause of the remainder is unknown. For V, J and clone size, that table is used; D and trimming come from the DNA. Here the sample has around 210,000 clones; about 64% occur a single time. 4% to 5% of the sample is in the top ten clones.

Taken with the paper, the label for time point translates to: approximately 4 weeks on oral tofacitinib. The treatment or condition label of this sample denotes: oral pan-JAK inhibitor, 5-10 mg twice daily. From alopecia areata patients, peripheral blood was collected along with lesional scalp punch biopsies. PBMCs were isolated by density centrifugation and stained for CD3, CD4 and CD8, and CD4+ and CD8+ T cells were sorted on a FACSAria. Overall results and qualifications from the work: Lesional scalp, especially in alopecia totalis/universalis, showed higher clonality and more expanded CD8+ clones than normal scalp, suggesting antigenic drive. Because the treated cohort was small and had just a single nonresponder, larger studies are needed to establish links between baseline CD8+ expansion and response. Unlike mouse skin, where gammadelta T cells dominate, normal human skin contains resident alphabeta T cells that get sequenced too, which complicates analysis of the scalp TCR repertoire. During tofacitinib treatment, many expanded lesional clones stuck around in both scalp and blood, and this persistence may partly explain why relapse happens after treatment is stopped. Compared with mice, TCR sequences shared between patients were less clear, possibly partly because of HLA diversity across the patient population. Tofacitinib significantly decreased scalp clonality and the number of expanded CD8+ clones among the top 100 scalp clones.

With regard to this clone: Its target antigen remains unknown. Qualities for individual bases were not recorded, and no much larger clone is one base off.

The input for sequencing was CD4+ T cells sorted from blood, taken at week 4, from a patient treated with tofacitinib. This receptor was obtained from a human donor with alopecia areata.

The bases read TGCGCCAGCAGTCATGGGGGCTACGAGCAGTACTTC. Translation gives CASSHGGYEQYF. The sequence joins TRBV5-1 to TRBJ2-7; the D region is possibly TRBD1 or TRBD2, each matching across 5 bases. V and J are truncated by 5 bases and 3 bases respectively, leaving an intervening sequence of 9 bases. The CDR3 holds 12 amino acids from the cysteine to the phenylalanine. The entry retains the CDR3 DNA only, 36 bases that are in frame from base 1. Based on the germline V gene, the CDR1 and CDR2 sequences are SGHRS and YFSETQ. Supplemented by the reference TRBV5-1 and TRBJ2-7 proteins around the CDR3, the complete variable domain is KAGVTQTPRYLIKTRGQQVTLSCSPISGHRSVSWYQQTPGQGLQFLFEYFSETQRNKGNFPGRFSGRQFSNSRSEMNVSTLELGDSALYLCASSHGGYEQYFGPGTRLTVT.